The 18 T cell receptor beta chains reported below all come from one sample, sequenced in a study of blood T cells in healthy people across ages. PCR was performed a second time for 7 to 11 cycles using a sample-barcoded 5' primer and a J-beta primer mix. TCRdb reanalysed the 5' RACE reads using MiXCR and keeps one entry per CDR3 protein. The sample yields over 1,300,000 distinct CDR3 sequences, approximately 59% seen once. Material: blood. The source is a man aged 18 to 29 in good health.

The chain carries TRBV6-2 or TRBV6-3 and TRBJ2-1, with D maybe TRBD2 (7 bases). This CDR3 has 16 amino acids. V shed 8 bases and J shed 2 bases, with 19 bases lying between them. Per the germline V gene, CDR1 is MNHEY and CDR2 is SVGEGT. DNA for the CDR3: TGTGCCAGCGCTTCCCCGGGGGGCCGCGCCTACAATGAGCAGTTCTTC. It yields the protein CASASPGGRAYNEQFF.

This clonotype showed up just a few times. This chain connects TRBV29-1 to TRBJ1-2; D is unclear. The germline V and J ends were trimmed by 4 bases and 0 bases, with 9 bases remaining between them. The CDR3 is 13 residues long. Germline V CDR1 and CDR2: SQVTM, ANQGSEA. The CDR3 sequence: CSVVGLANYGYTF. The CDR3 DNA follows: TGCAGCGTTGTGGGCCTAGCTAACTATGGCTACACCTTC.

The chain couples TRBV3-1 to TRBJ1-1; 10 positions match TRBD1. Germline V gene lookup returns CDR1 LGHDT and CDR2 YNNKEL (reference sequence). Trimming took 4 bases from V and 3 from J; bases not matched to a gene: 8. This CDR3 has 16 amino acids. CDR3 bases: TGTGCCAGCAGCCCGACAGGGGGCGCCTTGGACACTGAAGCTTTCTTT. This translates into CASSPTGGALDTEAFF.

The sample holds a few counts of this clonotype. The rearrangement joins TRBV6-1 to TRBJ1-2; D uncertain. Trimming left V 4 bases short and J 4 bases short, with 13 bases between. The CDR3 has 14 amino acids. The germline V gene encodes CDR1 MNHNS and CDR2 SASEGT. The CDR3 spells CASSATWTVYGYTF. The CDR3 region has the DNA TGTGCCAGCAGTGCCACCTGGACGGTCTATGGCTACACCTTC.

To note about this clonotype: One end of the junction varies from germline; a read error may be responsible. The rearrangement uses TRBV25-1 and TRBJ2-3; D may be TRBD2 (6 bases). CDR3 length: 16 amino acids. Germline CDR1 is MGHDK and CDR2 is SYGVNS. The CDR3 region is CAGSDIRRRGTDTQYF. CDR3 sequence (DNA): TGTGCCGGCAGTGACATTCGACGGAGGGGTACAGATACGCAGTATTTT.

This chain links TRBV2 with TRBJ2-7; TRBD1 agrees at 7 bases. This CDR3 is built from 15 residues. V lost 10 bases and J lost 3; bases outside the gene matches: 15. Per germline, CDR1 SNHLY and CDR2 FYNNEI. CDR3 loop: CATLPKGTELYEQYF. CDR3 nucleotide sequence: TGTGCCACCTTACCGAAGGGGACAGAACTCTACGAGCAGTACTTC.

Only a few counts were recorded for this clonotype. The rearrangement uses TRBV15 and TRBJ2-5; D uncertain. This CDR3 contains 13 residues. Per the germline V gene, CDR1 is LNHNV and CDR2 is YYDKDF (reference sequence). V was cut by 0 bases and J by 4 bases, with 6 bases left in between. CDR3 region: CATSREDAETQYF. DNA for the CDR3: TGTGCCACCAGCAGAGAGGATGCAGAGACCCAGTACTTC. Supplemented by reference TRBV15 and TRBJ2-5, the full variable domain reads DAMVIQNPRYQVTQFGKPVTLSCSQTLNHNVMYWYQQKSSQAPKLLFHYYDKDFNNEADTPDNFQSRRPNTSFCFLDIRSPGLGDTAMYLCATSREDAETQYFGPGTRLLVL.

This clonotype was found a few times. CDR3 nucleotide sequence: TGTGCCAGCAGTCCGTTTCAGGGACTCCTACCGGACGAGCAGTACTTC. Translation: CASSPFQGLLPDEQYF. The rearrangement links TRBV12-3 or TRBV12-4 to TRBJ2-4; D possibly corresponds to TRBD2 (6 bases). The DNA matches TRBJ2-7 better at its end, which makes the J call doubtful. The CDR3 has 16 amino acids.

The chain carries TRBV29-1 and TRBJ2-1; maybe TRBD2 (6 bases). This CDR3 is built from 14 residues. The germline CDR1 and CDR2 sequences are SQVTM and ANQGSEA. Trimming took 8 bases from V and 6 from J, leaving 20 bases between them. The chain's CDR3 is CSTRGAPLSNEQFF. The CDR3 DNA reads TGCAGCACCCGCGGGGCACCGCTTTCCAATGAGCAGTTCTTC.

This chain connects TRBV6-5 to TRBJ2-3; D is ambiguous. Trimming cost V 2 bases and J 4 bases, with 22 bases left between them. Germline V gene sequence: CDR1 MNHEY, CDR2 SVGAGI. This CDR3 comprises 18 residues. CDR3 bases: TGTGCCAGCAGTTACAGGAGTTTCCAACTTCTATCAGCAGATACGCAGTATTTT. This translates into CASSYRSFQLLSADTQYF.

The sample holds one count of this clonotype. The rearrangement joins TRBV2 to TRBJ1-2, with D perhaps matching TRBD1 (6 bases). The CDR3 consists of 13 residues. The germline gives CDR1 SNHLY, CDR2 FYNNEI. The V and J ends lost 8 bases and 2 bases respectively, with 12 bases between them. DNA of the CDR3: TGTGCCAGCGAAAAGGACAGAAACTATGGCTACACCTTC. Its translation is CASEKDRNYGYTF.

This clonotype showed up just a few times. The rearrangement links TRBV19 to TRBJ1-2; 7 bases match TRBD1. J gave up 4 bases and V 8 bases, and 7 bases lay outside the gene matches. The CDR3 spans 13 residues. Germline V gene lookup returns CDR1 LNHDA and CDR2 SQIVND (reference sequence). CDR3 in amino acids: CASRRQGGYGYTF. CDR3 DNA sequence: TGTGCCAGTCGTCGACAGGGCGGCTATGGCTACACCTTC.

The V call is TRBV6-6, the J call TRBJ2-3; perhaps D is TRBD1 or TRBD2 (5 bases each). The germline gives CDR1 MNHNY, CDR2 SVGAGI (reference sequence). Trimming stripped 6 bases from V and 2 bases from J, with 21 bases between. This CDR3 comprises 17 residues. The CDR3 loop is CASSPGRGRSFTDTQYF. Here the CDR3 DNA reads TGTGCCAGCAGCCCAGGTCGGGGACGGTCCTTCACAGATACGCAGTATTTT.

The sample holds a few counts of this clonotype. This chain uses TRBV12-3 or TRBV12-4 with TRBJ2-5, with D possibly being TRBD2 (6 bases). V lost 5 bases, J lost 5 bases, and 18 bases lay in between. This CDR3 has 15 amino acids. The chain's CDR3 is CASSTPSPEGETQYF. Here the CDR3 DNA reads TGTGCCAGCAGTACTCCCAGTCCGGAGGGCGAGACCCAGTACTTC.

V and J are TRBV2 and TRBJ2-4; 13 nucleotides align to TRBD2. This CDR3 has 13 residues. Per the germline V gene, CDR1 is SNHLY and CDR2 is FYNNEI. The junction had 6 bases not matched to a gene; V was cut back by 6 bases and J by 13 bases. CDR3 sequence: CASRGLAGMEQYF. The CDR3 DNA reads TGTGCCAGCAGGGGACTAGCGGGAATGGAGCAGTACTTC.

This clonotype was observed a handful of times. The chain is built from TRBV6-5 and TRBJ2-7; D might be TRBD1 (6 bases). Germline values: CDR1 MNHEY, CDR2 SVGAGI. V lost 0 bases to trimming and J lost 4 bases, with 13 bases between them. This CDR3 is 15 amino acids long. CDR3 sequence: CASSYSRQVIYEQYF. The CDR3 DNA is TGTGCCAGCAGTTACTCCAGACAGGTTATTTACGAGCAGTACTTC.

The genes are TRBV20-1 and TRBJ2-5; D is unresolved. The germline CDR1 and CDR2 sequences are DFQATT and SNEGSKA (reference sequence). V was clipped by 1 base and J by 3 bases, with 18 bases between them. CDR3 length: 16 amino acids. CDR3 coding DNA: TGCAGTGCTAGAGCCTACGAGACAACCTTGGAAGAGACCCAGTACTTC. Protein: CSARAYETTLEETQYF.

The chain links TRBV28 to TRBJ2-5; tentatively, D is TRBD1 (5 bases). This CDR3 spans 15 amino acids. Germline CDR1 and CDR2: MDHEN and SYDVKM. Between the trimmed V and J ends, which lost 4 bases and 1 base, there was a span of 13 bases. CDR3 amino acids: CASSSRRQIQETQYF. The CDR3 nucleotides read TGTGCCAGCAGTTCCCGGCGACAGATCCAAGAGACCCAGTACTTC.